The 8 T cell receptor beta chains below were found in one sample sequenced in a study of shared clonotypes between healthy human individuals. Profiling relied on immunoSEQ multiplex PCR, and the TCRdb table lists in-frame clones only, not all of them. The sample has around 2,000,000 clones, about 95% seen once. Naive CD8 cells lacked CD45RO, underwent positive selection for CCR7 and left out terminally differentiated effector memory CD45RA+ cells. Material for sequencing was naive CD8+ T cells sorted from blood. Receptors were obtained from a man younger than 30 in good health.

The chain uses TRBV7-3 and TRBJ2-5; D may be TRBD1 or TRBD2 (5 bases each). CDR1 SGHTA and CDR2 FQGTGA come from the germline V gene. The CDR3 is 13 amino acids. Between the trimmed V and J ends, which lost 5 bases and 5 bases, there was a span of 12 bases. The CDR3 loop reads CASSLSGTETQYF. CDR3 sequence (DNA): TGTGCCAGCAGCCTATCCGGGACCGAGACCCAGTACTTC.

The chain couples TRBV9 to TRBJ2-2; D possibly matches TRBD1 or TRBD2 (5 bases each). Trimming took off 0 bases at V and 5 bases at J, with 11 bases between the two ends. Germline lookup yields CDR1 SGDLS and CDR2 YYNGEE. There are 15 residues in the CDR3. The DNA of the CDR3 is TGTGCCAGCAGCGTAGGGGGGACCGGGACCGGGGAGCTGTTTTTT. Its protein product is CASSVGGTGTGELFF.

The rearrangement joins TRBV6-6 to TRBJ1-1, with 8 bases fitting TRBD1. CDR1 MNHNY and CDR2 SVGAGI come from the germline V gene (reference sequence). This CDR3 contains 14 residues. V was pared by 6 bases and J by 3 bases, with 6 bases of the junction left unmatched. This CDR3 reads CASSQGARDTEAFF. As DNA, the CDR3 is TGTGCCAGCAGCCAGGGGGCGCGGGACACTGAAGCTTTCTTT.

The chain uses TRBV7-9 and TRBJ2-3; 12 bases align to TRBD2. The CDR3 is 16 amino acids. Germline lookup yields CDR1 SEHNR and CDR2 FQNEAQ (reference sequence). The J segment lost 3 bases and the V segment lost 4 bases, leaving 5 bases of the junction unmatched. CDR3 region: CASSSSGGAETDTQYF. The CDR3 coding sequence is TGTGCCAGCAGCTCTAGCGGGGGGGCCGAGACAGATACGCAGTATTTT.

This chain links TRBV5-4 with TRBJ2-7; 8 positions agree with TRBD1. There are 16 residues in the CDR3. Germline CDR1 and CDR2: SGHNT and YYREEE (reference sequence). With V trimmed by 2 bases and J by 5 bases, 12 bases remained unmatched. CDR3 residues: CASSFDRGPGLNEQYF. CDR3 DNA sequence: TGTGCCAGCAGCTTCGACAGGGGCCCCGGTCTCAACGAGCAGTACTTC.

The J gene is TRBJ2-2, the V gene TRBV5-1; tentative D call: TRBD2 (5 bases). V was trimmed by 6 bases and J by 6 bases, leaving 12 bases between them. The V gene's germline CDR1 is SGHRS and CDR2 YFSETQ. The CDR3 is made up of 13 amino acids. CDR3 in DNA: TGCGCCAGCACCGAAGGAGGTGCCGGGGAGCTGTTTTTT. Protein sequence: CASTEGGAGELFF.

The V and J genes are TRBV29-1 and TRBJ1-2; possibly TRBD1 for D (5 bases). CDR1 is SQVTM and CDR2 is ANQGSEA in the germline V gene. V was shortened by 6 bases and J by 5 bases, with 13 bases between the two germline ends. This CDR3 is built from 12 residues. The CDR3 nucleotides are TGCAGCGTCCTCGGACATTCTTATGGCTACACCTTC. Translation gives CSVLGHSYGYTF.

CDR3 DNA: TGTGCCAGCAGGATTCCCGAATCCTACGAGCAGTACTTC. This sequence encodes CASRIPESYEQYF. This chain joins TRBV27 and TRBJ2-7; D is unresolved. This CDR3 is 13 amino acids long. Trimming left V 6 bases short and J 1 base short, with 10 bases between. Looked up from germline, CDR1 is MNHEY and CDR2 is SMNVEV (reference sequence).